This TCR beta chain came from a study of PD-1 blockade in classical Hodgkin lymphoma. General study findings and limits: The authors have not defined what causes the repertoire differences, possibly disease activity or prior therapy.

Repertoires were generated with immunoSEQ multiplex PCR, while TCRdb's copy carries only in-frame clones and drops some. Of tens of thousands of clones listed, around 74% were seen once; the top ten hold more than 10%. As concerns this clone: Its target is unknown.

V shed 11 bases and J shed 2 bases, with 13 bases lying between them. Germline CDR1 ENHRY, CDR2 SYGVKD. CDR3 length: 12 amino acids. Time point described: cycle 4 day 1 (C4D1), after 6 weeks of nivolumab. Every one of the patients relapsed after autologous stem cell transplantation (brentuximab vedotin exposure was variable). Sample: peripheral blood mononuclear cells (PBMCs), taken before the fourth cycle of nivolumab. J is TRBJ2-7 and V is TRBV10-3, with D unresolved. This TCR was recovered from a human donor with classical Hodgkin lymphoma. CDR3 in DNA: TGTGCCCCCAACGAGCAGACCTACGAGCAGTACTTC. Translation gives CAPNEQTYEQYF.